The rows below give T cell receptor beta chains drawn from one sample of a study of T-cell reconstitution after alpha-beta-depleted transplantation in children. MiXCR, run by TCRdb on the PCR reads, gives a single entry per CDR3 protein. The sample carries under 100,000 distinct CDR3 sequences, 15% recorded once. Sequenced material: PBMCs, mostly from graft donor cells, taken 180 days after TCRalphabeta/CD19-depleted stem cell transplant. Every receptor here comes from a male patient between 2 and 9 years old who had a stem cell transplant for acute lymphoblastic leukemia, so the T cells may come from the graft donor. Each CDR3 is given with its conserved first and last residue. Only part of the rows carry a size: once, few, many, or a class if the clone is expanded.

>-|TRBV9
CASSAEGLKNSPLHF
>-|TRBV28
CASSIPTNSRASPLHF
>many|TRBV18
CASSPLGTRREDTQYF
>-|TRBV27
CASSPNRLSISKETQYF
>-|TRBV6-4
CASCPTAGEAFF
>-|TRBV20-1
CSARDNYSPGTSGGAYNEQFF
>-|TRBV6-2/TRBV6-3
CASSPSGELFF
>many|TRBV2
CASSEGRQGGMGRTGELFF
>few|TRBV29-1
CSFWDSSYGYTF
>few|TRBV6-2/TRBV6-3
CASSSTSGGTGAGELFF
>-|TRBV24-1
CATSDMSTGELFF
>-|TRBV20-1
CSARPTGAYEQYF
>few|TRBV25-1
CASNKGAGELFF
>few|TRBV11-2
CASSLELDRGLTEAFF
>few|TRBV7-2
CASSLYRGSYEQYF
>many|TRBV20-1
CSARLAGPYNEQFF
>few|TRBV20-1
CSARGQSGAKNIQYF
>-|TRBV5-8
CARPDVVVADTQYF
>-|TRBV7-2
CASSVLSGKSSYNEQFF
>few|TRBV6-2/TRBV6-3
CASSLGTTQYF
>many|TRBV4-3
CASSQVAGEGYEQYF
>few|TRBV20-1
CSARNSGTGGDEAFF
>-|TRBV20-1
CSARDLTSGNYNEQFF
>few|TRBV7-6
CASSLGTARETDTQYF
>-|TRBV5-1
CASRDQGGFYEQYF
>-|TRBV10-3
CAISESRLAGFAYEQYF
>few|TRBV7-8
CASTYNRLQISSGNTIYF
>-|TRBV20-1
CSASRLAGGGNTGELFF
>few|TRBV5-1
CASSTGVTYYNEQFF
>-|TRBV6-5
CASSYRRGPQKNIQYF
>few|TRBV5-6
CASSYTGTGAYEQYF
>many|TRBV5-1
CASSFGQGGIQYF
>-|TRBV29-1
CSVARVNMNTEAFF
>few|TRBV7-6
CASSPPGGRLNTGELFF
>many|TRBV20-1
CSAPGQLNYGYTF
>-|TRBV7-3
CAAEGISSNQPQHF
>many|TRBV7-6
CASSQMQGGHAYEQYF
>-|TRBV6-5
CASSYEQGARPQHF
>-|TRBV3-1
CASSQVWGRVNTGELFF
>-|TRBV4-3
CASSQDLPTGQFF
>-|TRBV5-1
CASSLEGSVETQYF
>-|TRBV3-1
CASSLTPGVGTGAYSEQFF